The T cell receptor beta chain described here comes from a study of blood T cell repertoires in COVID-19. The repertoire was sequenced with immunoSEQ multiplex PCR; TCRdb's copy has only in-frame clones and lacks some. This sample has more than 95,000 clones, with over 80% found just once. V was clipped by 1 base and J by 4 bases; unmatched bases: 5. CDR1 and CDR2 from the germline V gene are LGHNA and YSLEER. There are 15 residues in the CDR3. The chain recombines TRBV4-3 with TRBJ2-3, with TRBD1 matching over 7 bases. Sequenced material: peripheral blood. The sequence was obtained from a man at least 80 years old with acute or convalescent COVID-19. The CDR3 bases are TGCGCCAGCAGCCAAGCTAACAGGGGACCAGATACGCAGTATTTT. It specifies CASSQANRGPDTQYF.